These 8 T cell receptor beta chains originate from one sample sequenced in a study of T cells after posttransplantation cyclophosphamide. Here immunoSEQ multiplex PCR was the method, and the copy in TCRdb shows in-frame clones only, minus some. In the table there are about 19,000 clones, around 70% of which are singletons. Treatment was busulfan-fludarabine conditioning, a marrow graft, and cyclophosphamide on days +3 and +4. The sequenced sample was PBMCs, obtained after an allogeneic stem cell transplant with post-transplant cyclophosphamide. The receptors derive from a male patient in his thirties who received an allogeneic stem cell transplant from a related donor, was CMV-positive, and had acute GVHD only. A subset of T cells may come from the graft donor.

The chain combines TRBV16 with TRBJ2-5; 7 bases match TRBD1. V lost 0 bases, J lost 2 bases, and 3 bases stayed unmatched. CDR3 length: 15 residues. The germline gives CDR1 KGHSY, CDR2 FQNENV. CDR3 region: CASSQSPGQQETQYF. CDR3 coding DNA: TGTGCCAGCAGCCAATCCCCGGGACAGCAAGAGACCCAGTACTTC.

This clone has a handful of counts. The chain uses TRBV7-8 and TRBJ1-1; no clear D gene. The CDR3 length is 15 residues. V was trimmed by 5 bases and J by 3 bases, leaving 16 bases between them. Germline CDR1 is SGHVS and CDR2 is FQNEAQ. In DNA form, the CDR3 reads TGTGCCAGCAGCCCCCATCCTTTTAGTTACACTGAAGCTTTCTTT. Translating it yields CASSPHPFSYTEAFF.

The chain links TRBV10-2 to TRBJ1-1, with TRBD1 as a possible D gene (6 bases). V shed 0 bases and J shed 4 bases, with 15 bases lying between them. The CDR3 extends over 16 amino acids. Per the germline V gene, CDR1 is WSHSY and CDR2 is SAAADI. Here the CDR3 reads CASSESIRGGVTEAFF. The CDR3 coding sequence is TGCGCCAGCAGTGAGTCGATAAGAGGGGGGGTCACTGAAGCTTTCTTT.

For the CDR3, the DNA is TGTGCCAGCGGTAACAGGGATAAGTCCCGCTATGGCTACACCTTC. It codes for CASGNRDKSRYGYTF. The rearrangement links TRBV6-5 to TRBJ1-2, with D possibly being TRBD1 (6 bases). This CDR3 is 15 amino acids long. Germline V gene sequence: CDR1 MNHEY, CDR2 SVGAGI. Trimming removed 8 bases from V and 4 bases from J, with 20 bases in between.

The chain carries TRBV5-8 and TRBJ1-5, with D possibly TRBD1 on 6 matching bases. CDR1 is SGHTS and CDR2 is YDEGEE in the germline V gene. The CDR3 is 17 amino acids. V was clipped by 4 bases and J by 2 bases, with 19 bases between them. CDR3 DNA sequence: TGTGCCAGCAGCGGGGGCCCGGGAGGGGTTCGCAATCAGCCCCAGCATTTT. Amino acids: CASSGGPGGVRNQPQHF.

CDR3 sequence reads: CASRGQNSNQPQHF. In DNA, the CDR3 is TGTGCCAGTAGGGGCCAGAATAGCAATCAGCCCCAGCATTTT. The chain joins TRBV19 to TRBJ1-5; unclear D gene. There are 14 residues in the CDR3. Germline V gene lookup returns CDR1 LNHDA and CDR2 SQIVND (reference sequence). V was trimmed by 6 bases and J by 0 bases, leaving 9 bases between them.

This chain connects TRBV7-9 to TRBJ1-2; 7 positions match TRBD1. The length of the CDR3 is 14 residues. The J segment lost 4 bases and the V segment lost 2 bases, leaving 4 bases of the junction unmatched. The germline V gene has CDR1 SEHNR and CDR2 FQNEAQ (reference sequence). Here the CDR3 reads CASSLSDRSYGYTF. The CDR3 nucleotides are TGTGCCAGCAGCTTATCGGACAGGAGCTATGGCTACACCTTC.

In its sample, this clone was seen many times. The chain uses TRBV6-1 and TRBJ1-6, with D possibly TRBD1 on 5 matching bases. The CDR3 sequence is 13 residues long. Trimming left V 7 bases short and J 8 bases short, with 12 bases between. The germline V gene encodes CDR1 MNHNS and CDR2 SASEGT. This CDR3 is CASNARVDSPLHF. The CDR3 nucleotides read TGTGCCAGCAATGCCAGGGTTGATTCACCCCTCCACTTT.